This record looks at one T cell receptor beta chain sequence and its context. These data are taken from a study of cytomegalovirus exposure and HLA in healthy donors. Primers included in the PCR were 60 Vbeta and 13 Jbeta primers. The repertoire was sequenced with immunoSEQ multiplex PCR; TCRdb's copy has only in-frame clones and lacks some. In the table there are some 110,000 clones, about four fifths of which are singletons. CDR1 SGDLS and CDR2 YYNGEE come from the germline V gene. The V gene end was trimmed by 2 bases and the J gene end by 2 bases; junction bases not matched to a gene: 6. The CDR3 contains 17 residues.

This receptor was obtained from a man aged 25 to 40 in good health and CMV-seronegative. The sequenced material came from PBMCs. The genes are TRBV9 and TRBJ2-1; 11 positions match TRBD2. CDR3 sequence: CASSVASGGSTYNEQFF. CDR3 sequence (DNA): TGTGCCAGCAGCGTGGCTAGCGGGGGGTCAACCTACAATGAGCAGTTCTTC.